This T cell receptor (beta chain) was recovered during a study of siplizumab effects on memory and regulatory T cells (dated by TCRdb to about 2019). Regarding the research as a whole: The study examined how the anti-CD2 antibody siplizumab affects alloreactive T-cell subsets in allogeneic mixed lymphocyte reactions built from human PBMCs.

Library creation used the immunoSEQ multiplex PCR assay. Some 9.9 x 10^4 TCR templates per sample were assayed by the deep sequencing platform. Genomic DNA extracted from sorted T cells was used for TCRbeta CDR3 sequencing. The authors' analysis ran thus. The R programming language was used for clonal analysis of TCRbeta CDR3 data. Alloreactive CD4+ and CD8+ clones were defined by comparing unstimulated samples with post-reaction CFSE-low samples. Regulatory or non-regulatory origin of alloreactive CD4+ clones was assigned by matching sequences to the sorted unstimulated Treg and non-Treg repertoires. This is the immuneACCESS table as TCRdb keeps it, with only in-frame sequences that have V and J called. A part of the clones is gone; compared with another copy, unresolved V genes explain less than half, and the rest is unexplained. D and trimming come from the DNA, and the V and J calls and clone size come from that table. The sample contains 100,000 or so clones, more than 85% of them found a single time. About 0.15% of the sample is taken by the ten largest.

Sorted unstimulated T cells, along with proliferating T cells recovered from mixed lymphocyte reactions, underwent TCRbeta CDR3 sequencing. Fresh whole blood from nine to ten HLA-typed healthy donors was used as the source from which PBMCs were isolated. About this clone itself: There is no known antigen for this receptor. Per-base quality was not reported, and no clone a single base away is much larger than it.

Study-wide conclusions, independent of this receptor: Siplizumab significantly reduced the cumulative frequency of alloreactive sequences traceable to unstimulated CD4+ memory T cells. A naive or memory phenotype could not be assigned to roughly 75-97% of proliferating CD4+ or CD8+ clones. Whether proliferating Tregs from siplizumab cultures were suppressive was not functionally confirmed. Unstimulated naive T cells appeared to be more diverse than memory T cells, and naive cells seemed to make a substantial contribution to the alloresponse. Because sequences below about 10^-5 frequency were poorly captured, only a minor fraction of alloreactive clones could be mapped to unstimulated subsets. In reactions with siplizumab, an average of approximately 69% of mappable alloreactive CD4+ clones were Treg-derived, compared with around 30% in control reactions.

Relative to germline, V is 3 bases shorter and J is 0 bases shorter, with 10 bases between their ends. CDR1 and CDR2, looked up from the germline V gene, are SGHRS and YFSETQ. The CDR3 sequence holds 16 residues, the cysteine and phenylalanine included. Just CDR3 DNA is preserved here, 48 bases in frame from base 1. The V gene is TRBV5-1 and the J gene is TRBJ1-6; the D gene cannot be named for sure. What was sequenced was CD4+ T cells sorted from blood. This TCR was recovered from a human donor in good health. DNA sequence: TGCGCCAGCAGCTCCTCGGCTGGCTCCTATAATTCACCCCTCCACTTT. It specifies CASSSSAGSYNSPLHF.